These T cell receptor beta chains were read from a single sample in a study of cytomegalovirus exposure and HLA in healthy donors. The data were produced by immunoSEQ multiplex PCR, yet TCRdb's version contains in-frame clones alone and is incomplete. In total, the table holds about 140,000 clones. Sequenced sample: PBMCs. The receptors shown here come from a woman under 30 in good health and CMV-seronegative. Both conserved end residues are part of each CDR3. D genes are given only for firm matches.

v_call: TRBV30; d_call: TRBD1; j_call: TRBJ1-6; cdr3_aa: CAWSVGRGNSPLHF; cdr3_nt: TGTGCCTGGAGTGTGGGCAGGGGGAATTCACCCCTCCACTTT
v_call: TRBV27; d_call: .; j_call: TRBJ1-1; cdr3_aa: CASSLRAGNTEAFF; cdr3_nt: TGTGCCAGCAGTTTAAGAGCGGGGAACACTGAAGCTTTCTTT
v_call: TRBV19; d_call: TRBD2; j_call: TRBJ2-1; cdr3_aa: CASINAGVGLNEQFF; cdr3_nt: TGTGCCAGTATCAACGCGGGAGTGGGACTCAATGAGCAGTTCTTC
v_call: TRBV5-1; d_call: .; j_call: TRBJ1-6; cdr3_aa: CASSLTGTYNSPLHF; cdr3_nt: TGCGCCAGCAGCTTAACAGGGACCTATAATTCACCCCTCCACTTT
v_call: TRBV19; d_call: .; j_call: TRBJ1-2; cdr3_aa: CASSTTATRGYTF; cdr3_nt: TGTGCCAGTAGTACTACGGCCACCAGGGGCTACACCTTC
v_call: TRBV7-6; d_call: TRBD2; j_call: TRBJ2-7; cdr3_aa: CASSLGLAGYEQYF; cdr3_nt: TGTGCCAGCAGCTTAGGCCTAGCGGGCTACGAGCAGTACTTC
v_call: TRBV5-1; d_call: TRBD2; j_call: TRBJ2-3; cdr3_aa: CASSLHGTSGRARTDTQYF; cdr3_nt: TGCGCCAGCAGCCTACACGGGACTAGCGGGAGGGCCAGGACAGATACGCAGTATTTT
v_call: TRBV5-1; d_call: .; j_call: TRBJ2-5; cdr3_aa: CASSLRTVQETQYF; cdr3_nt: TGCGCCAGCTCCCTAAGGACAGTACAAGAGACCCAGTACTTC
v_call: TRBV19; d_call: TRBD1; j_call: TRBJ1-5; cdr3_aa: CASSIAPGTASYSNQPQHF; cdr3_nt: TGTGCCAGTAGTATAGCCCCTGGGACAGCTTCCTATAGCAATCAGCCCCAGCATTTT
v_call: TRBV4-1; d_call: TRBD1; j_call: TRBJ1-2; cdr3_aa: CASSQLLKGTGDDYGYTF; cdr3_nt: TGCGCCAGCAGCCAACTCTTAAAAGGGACAGGGGACGACTATGGCTACACCTTC
v_call: TRBV7-2; d_call: .; j_call: TRBJ1-2; cdr3_aa: CASSPGDRGYGYTF; cdr3_nt: TGTGCCAGCAGCCCAGGGGATCGCGGCTATGGCTACACCTTC
v_call: TRBV5-1; d_call: TRBD1; j_call: TRBJ2-7; cdr3_aa: CASSLGTGAYEQYF; cdr3_nt: TGCGCCAGCAGCTTGGGGACAGGTGCCTACGAGCAGTACTTC
v_call: TRBV7-2; d_call: .; j_call: TRBJ1-1; cdr3_aa: CASSFQQGTEAFF; cdr3_nt: TGTGCCAGCAGCTTCCAACAGGGTACTGAAGCTTTCTTT
v_call: TRBV6-5; d_call: TRBD2; j_call: TRBJ2-1; cdr3_aa: CASRQRERNNEQFF; cdr3_nt: TGTGCCAGCAGACAGCGGGAGAGGAACAATGAGCAGTTCTTC
v_call: TRBV25-1; d_call: .; j_call: TRBJ1-3; cdr3_aa: CASSDPHEGLAYF; cdr3_nt: TGTGCCAGCAGTGATCCGCACGAGGGACTTGCGTATTTT
v_call: TRBV5-1; d_call: TRBD2; j_call: TRBJ2-4; cdr3_aa: CASSLGLAGVNIQYF; cdr3_nt: TGCGCCAGCAGCTTGGGTCTAGCGGGTGTGAACATTCAGTACTTC
v_call: TRBV5-6; d_call: .; j_call: TRBJ2-7; cdr3_aa: CASSLVAGRSYEQYF; cdr3_nt: TGTGCCAGCAGCTTGGTGGCAGGGCGGTCCTACGAGCAGTACTTC
v_call: TRBV7-9; d_call: .; j_call: TRBJ2-3; cdr3_aa: CASSLPTDTQYF; cdr3_nt: TGTGCCAGCAGCTTACCGACAGATACGCAGTATTTT
v_call: TRBV6-4; d_call: .; j_call: TRBJ2-3; cdr3_aa: CASSDSGSPGDTQYF; cdr3_nt: TGTGCCAGCAGTGACTCCGGGAGTCCCGGGGATACGCAGTATTTT
v_call: TRBV6-1; d_call: TRBD2; j_call: TRBJ2-5; cdr3_aa: CASRTSGSETQYF; cdr3_nt: TGTGCCAGCAGGACTAGCGGGAGTGAGACCCAGTACTTC
v_call: TRBV7-3; d_call: .; j_call: TRBJ2-1; cdr3_aa: CASSHLSPYNEQFF; cdr3_nt: TGTGCCAGCAGCCATCTAAGTCCCTACAATGAGCAGTTCTTC